The T cell receptor beta chain described here comes from a study of cytomegalovirus exposure and HLA in healthy donors. This clone has more than one count but fewer than ten. Its antigen is as yet unknown. General study points: The study labeled roughly 160 TCR beta chains cytomegalovirus-associated. Sequencing depth across donors, presence/absence analyses assumed, was roughly uniform. Despite most TCR sequences being rare, some public TCRs occurred in many donors. With later analysis, a missense DCLRE1C variant became linked to TCR beta V- and J-gene trimming.

Germline assignment: CDR1 ENHRY and CDR2 SYGVKD. The CDR3 spans 12 residues. The germline V and J ends were trimmed by 5 bases and 5 bases, with 7 bases remaining between them. Amplification used 60 Vbeta primers and 13 Jbeta primers. Only in-frame clones appear in the TCRdb table, and some are missing; sequencing was by immunoSEQ multiplex PCR. In the table there are about 130,000 clones, about 71% of which are singletons. This sequence originates from a woman aged 60-70 years in good health and CMV-seropositive. Sample: PBMCs. The chain links TRBV10-3 to TRBJ1-5; maybe TRBD1 (5 bases). The CDR3 reads CAISSGDQPQHF. CDR3 coding DNA: TGTGCCATCAGTTCGGGGGATCAGCCCCAGCATTTT.